This T cell receptor beta chain was sequenced in a study of regulatory dendritic cells for organ transplantation. Produced via immunoSEQ multiplex PCR; TCRdb's table is partial and in-frame only. The data show around 30,000 clones, almost 80% seen once. The CDR3 has 16 amino acids. Germline V gives CDR1 MNHEY, CDR2 SVGAGI. V lost 4 bases to trimming and J lost 4 bases, with 19 bases between them. On this clone itself: What it recognizes is unknown.

Study findings and constraints: Mature dendritic cells appeared to drive more memory CD8+ clonal expansion than regulatory ones.

The rearrangement links TRBV6-5 to TRBJ1-1; no reliable D call. This clonotype originated in a human donor in good health. Sequencing was done on a sample of memory CD4+ T cells from blood. The subset denotes: CD45RO+ memory T cells. This chain's CDR3 is CASSSLGLGGSTEAFF. The CDR3 DNA sequence: TGTGCCAGCAGTTCCTTAGGACTCGGAGGGTCCACTGAAGCTTTCTTT.